Each of the 9 T cell receptor beta chains below was sequenced from the same sample in a study of cytomegalovirus exposure and HLA in healthy donors. Researchers ran the PCR with 60 Vbeta and 13 Jbeta primers. TCRdb's copy holds only in-frame clones and misses some; the assay was immunoSEQ multiplex PCR. The sample has about 190,000 clones; over 80% are singletons. The material sequenced was PBMCs. These receptors originate from a man aged 25-45 years in good health and CMV-seronegative.

The chain joins TRBV6-6 to TRBJ1-4; TRBD1 matches 10 bases. In germline, CDR1 is MNHNY, CDR2 SVGAGI (reference sequence). The CDR3 loop spans 13 amino acids. Trimming cost V 8 bases and J 8 bases; bases outside gene matches: 5. CDR3 sequence (DNA): TGTGCCAGCCGGGACAGGGGAGTAGAAAAACTGTTTTTT. It specifies CASRDRGVEKLFF.

The genes are TRBV9 and TRBJ2-7; weak D call: TRBD1 (6 bases). CDR1 and CDR2 from the germline V gene are SGDLS and YYNGEE. Trimming left V 2 bases short and J 2 bases short, with 14 bases between. The CDR3 consists of 15 residues. CDR3 loop: CASSVGGQNTYEQYF. CDR3 nucleotide sequence: TGTGCCAGCAGCGTTGGTGGACAGAACACCTACGAGCAGTACTTC.

The J gene is TRBJ1-1, the V gene TRBV14; possibly TRBD1 for D (6 bases). The CDR3 consists of 15 residues. Trimming pared 4 bases from V and 10 bases from J, leaving 22 bases between. Germline V gene sequence: CDR1 SGHDN, CDR2 FVKESK. CDR3 in amino acids: CASSLRAGASYRAFF. In DNA, the CDR3 is TGTGCCAGCAGCCTAAGGGCAGGGGCATCTTATCGAGCTTTCTTT. The full variable domain, rest sourced from reference TRBV14 and TRBJ1-1, is EAGVTQFPSHSVIEKGQTVTLRCDPISGHDNLYWYRRVMGKEIKFLLHFVKESKQDESGMPNNRFLAERTGGTYSTLKVQPAELEDSGVYFCASSLRAGASYRAFFGQGTRLTVV.

This clone is a singleton in its sample. The chain combines TRBV20-1 with TRBJ1-1; D is unresolved. Germline-derived CDR1 and CDR2 are DFQATT and SNEGSKA (reference sequence). The CDR3 runs to 11 residues. The ends were cut back, 3 bases at V and 6 bases at J, with 8 bases in the middle. CDR3 in amino acids: CSASGGSEAFF. Written as DNA, the CDR3 is TGCAGTGCTAGTGGCGGGTCTGAAGCTTTCTTT.

Comments on this clone: At one end, the junction sequence differs from germline, possibly due to a read error. Different DNA sequences within this sample yield the same CDR3. The chain combines TRBV6-1 with TRBJ2-2, with 16 positions matching TRBD2. The CDR3 is 18 residues long. CDR1 and CDR2 from the germline V gene are MNHNS and SASEGT. The CDR3 sequence is CASSASPGLAGGAGELFF. The CDR3 DNA reads as TGCGCCAGCAGTGCATCACCGGGACTAGCGGGGGGGGCTGGGGAGCTGTTTTTT.

J is TRBJ2-7 and V is TRBV27; 7 positions match TRBD2. V gave up 6 bases and J gave up 0 bases; unmatched junction bases: 2. Germline V gene sequence: CDR1 MNHEY, CDR2 SMNVEV (reference sequence). The CDR3 is 13 amino acids. The CDR3 DNA follows: TGTGCCAGCAGCCTAGCGGACTCCTACGAGCAGTACTTC. It encodes CASSLADSYEQYF.

This clone turned up a few times. The chain is built from TRBV5-4 and TRBJ2-5; tentatively, D is TRBD2 (5 bases). V was pared by 2 bases and J by 2 bases, with 10 bases between. The germline V gene has CDR1 SGHNT and CDR2 YYREEE (reference sequence). The CDR3 is made up of 14 amino acids. The DNA for the CDR3 is TGTGCCAGCAGCTTTCGAGCGGAACAAGAGACCCAGTACTTC. Translating gives CASSFRAEQETQYF.

The rearrangement uses TRBV19 and TRBJ2-1, with 8 nucleotides matching TRBD1. CDR1 and CDR2 (germline): LNHDA, SQIVND (reference sequence). The CDR3 runs 13 residues. Trimming at V came to 4 bases and at J to 7 bases, leaving 3 bases not matched to a gene. CDR3 DNA: TGTGCCAGTAGTACCGACAGGGGTAATGAGCAGTTCTTC. It specifies CASSTDRGNEQFF.

Note on this clone: One end of the junction varies from germline; a read error may be responsible. The chain is built from TRBV7-9 and TRBJ1-6; 7 bases are a match to TRBD1. This CDR3 is 16 amino acids long. Germline V gene sequence: CDR1 SEHNR, CDR2 FQNEAQ (reference sequence). The chain's CDR3 is CSSSPRDRPYDSPLHF. As DNA, the CDR3 is TGTTCCAGCAGCCCACGGGACAGACCTTATGATTCACCCCTCCACTTT.